The 31 T cell receptor beta chains in this list originate from one sample, sequenced in a study of blood T cell repertoires in COVID-19. Using immunoSEQ multiplex PCR, the repertoire was profiled, and TCRdb retains in-frame clones only, with some absent. In the table there are approximately 300,000 clones, around 86% of which are singletons. Specimen: peripheral blood. The receptors shown here come from a man aged 45-65 years with active or convalescent COVID-19.

The chain combines TRBV5-1 with TRBJ1-1, with D uncertain. Trimming cost V 4 bases and J 1 base, with 14 bases left between them. The CDR3 has 15 amino acids. Per the germline V gene, CDR1 is SGHRS and CDR2 is YFSETQ. Here the CDR3 reads CASSGVGSSNTEAFF. In nucleotides, the CDR3 is TGCGCCAGCAGCGGAGTCGGGAGCTCGAACACTGAAGCTTTCTTT.

The V gene is TRBV7-9, the J gene TRBJ1-1; D is possibly TRBD1 (5 bases). This CDR3 is 15 amino acids long. CDR1 is SEHNR and CDR2 is FQNEAQ in the germline V gene (reference sequence). With 5 bases removed from V and 4 bases from J, the gap between germline ends came to 17 bases. Here the CDR3 reads CASSPLGGESTEAFF. CDR3 sequence (DNA): TGTGCCAGCAGCCCGTTGGGAGGGGAAAGCACTGAAGCTTTCTTT.

V is TRBV28 and J is TRBJ1-4; D not resolved. The CDR3 loop spans 12 amino acids. V was clipped by 8 bases and J by 4 bases, with 8 bases between them. Germline V gene lookup returns CDR1 MDHEN and CDR2 SYDVKM. Here the CDR3 DNA reads TGTGCCAGCGAATCACTTAATGAAAAACTGTTTTTT. Protein: CASESLNEKLFF.

The genes are TRBV13 and TRBJ1-4; D perhaps matches TRBD1 (6 bases). The CDR3 is 14 residues long. Between the trimmed V and J ends, which lost 3 bases and 2 bases, there was a span of 7 bases. Germline CDR1 PRHDT, CDR2 FYEKMQ (reference sequence). The CDR3 is CASSFTGTNEKLFF. DNA of the CDR3: TGTGCCAGCAGCTTTACAGGGACTAATGAAAAACTGTTTTTT.

This chain connects TRBV4-2 to TRBJ1-1; 7 positions match TRBD1. The CDR3 spans 16 residues. With V trimmed by 0 bases and J by 4 bases, 8 bases remained unmatched. CDR1 LGHNA and CDR2 YNFKEQ come from the germline V gene. CDR3 amino acids: CASSQDLRGPLTEAFF. In DNA, the CDR3 is TGTGCCAGCAGCCAAGATCTGAGGGGGCCCCTCACTGAAGCTTTCTTT.

The chain carries TRBV29-1 and TRBJ1-2; no definite D call. Germline assignment: CDR1 SQVTM and CDR2 ANQGSEA. The V end was cut by 2 bases, the J end by 8 bases, with 9 bases between. The CDR3 length is 11 residues. The CDR3 loop is CSVERSPGYTF. The CDR3, as DNA: TGCAGCGTTGAACGGAGTCCCGGCTACACCTTC.

This rearrangement joins TRBV27 to TRBJ2-3; 9 nucleotides align to TRBD2. Germline trimming cut 5 bases from V and 0 bases from J; bases unmatched to any gene: 3. Germline CDR1 is MNHEY and CDR2 is SMNVEV (reference sequence). CDR3 length: 15 residues. CDR3 in amino acids: CASSLAGRSTDTQYF. The CDR3 region has the DNA TGTGCCAGCAGTCTAGCGGGGCGGAGCACAGATACGCAGTATTTT.

The rearrangement links TRBV27 to TRBJ1-1, with D perhaps TRBD1 (6 bases). CDR3 length equals 16 residues. The V and J ends lost 2 bases and 1 base respectively, with 14 bases between them. Germline V lookup: CDR1 MNHEY, CDR2 SMNVEV (reference sequence). This CDR3 reads CASSLGGQKPNTEAFF. DNA of the CDR3: TGTGCCAGCAGTTTAGGGGGCCAGAAACCGAACACTGAAGCTTTCTTT.

This sequence joins TRBV3-1 (or the pseudogene TRBV3-2) and TRBJ1-1; TRBD1 is a possible D gene (6 bases). In germline, CDR1 is LGHDT, CDR2 YNNKEL (reference sequence). This CDR3 has 16 amino acids. The V gene lost 1 base and the J gene lost 2 bases, with 14 bases spanning the gap. The CDR3 loop reads CASSQVLGGENTEAFF. CDR3 DNA sequence: TGTGCCAGCAGCCAAGTGTTAGGGGGGGAAAACACTGAAGCTTTCTTT.

The J gene is TRBJ2-7, the V gene TRBV6-6; the match to TRBD1 covers 10 bases. With 5 bases clipped from V and 6 bases from J, the junction kept 10 bases outside the gene matches. Germline loops: CDR1 MNHNY, CDR2 SVGAGI (reference sequence). The CDR3 length is 15 residues. This CDR3 is CASSRTGGEVSEQYF. In nucleotides, the CDR3 is TGTGCCAGCAGTCGGACAGGGGGGGAAGTGAGCGAGCAGTACTTC.

With regard to this clone: At one end, the junction sequence differs from germline, possibly due to a read error. Other DNA sequences within the sample encode an identical CDR3. This sequence joins TRBV6-5 and TRBJ1-6; 7 bases fit TRBD1. Germline CDR1 reads MNHEY; CDR2 reads SVGAGI. CDR3 length: 15 residues. CDR3 sequence reads: CASSYSTGSNSPLHF. The CDR3 nucleotides are TGTGCCAGCAGCTACTCGACAGGGTCGAACTCACCCCTCCACTTT.

This chain connects TRBV5-1 to TRBJ2-6; D gene uncertain. Trimming left V 1 base short and J 0 bases short, with 5 bases between. The CDR3 spans 15 residues. The germline CDR1 and CDR2 sequences are SGHRS and YFSETQ. The CDR3 reads CASSLRVSGANVLTF. In DNA form, the CDR3 reads TGCGCCAGCAGCTTGCGGGTCTCTGGGGCCAACGTCCTGACTTTC.

V and J are TRBV5-8 and TRBJ1-5; 9 positions agree with TRBD1. Losses at the gene ends were 2 bases for V and 6 bases for J; bases not matched to a gene: 9. This CDR3 comprises 16 residues. Per germline, CDR1 SGHTS and CDR2 YDEGEE. CDR3 sequence reads: CASSLHTGGRGQPQHF. The CDR3 DNA sequence: TGTGCCAGCAGCTTACATACAGGGGGCAGGGGTCAGCCCCAGCATTTT. Complete variable domain (other parts from reference TRBV5-8 and TRBJ1-5): EAGVTQSPTHLIKTRGQQATLRCSPISGHTSVYWYQQALGLGLQFLLWYDEGEERNRGNFPPRFSGRQFPNYSSELNVNALELEDSALYLCASSLHTGGRGQPQHFGDGTRLSIL.

As DNA, the CDR3 is TGTGCCAGCAGTTACTCCGCAGGGGGCACACCCCTCCACTTT. Protein sequence: CASSYSAGGTPLHF. The chain recombines TRBV6-2 or TRBV6-3 with TRBJ1-6; 8 bases are a match to TRBD1. V lost 0 bases and J lost 11; bases outside the gene matches: 3. The CDR3 is made up of 14 amino acids. CDR1 and CDR2 (germline): MNHEY, SVGEGT.

V usage is TRBV10-3 and J usage is TRBJ2-1; a possible D gene is TRBD1 (5 bases). Germline V gene sequence: CDR1 ENHRY, CDR2 SYGVKD. V lost 3 bases and J lost 1, with 10 bases in between. The CDR3 extends over 15 amino acids. The CDR3: CAISDQGGSYNEQFF. CDR3 in DNA: TGTGCCATCAGTGATCAGGGCGGATCCTACAATGAGCAGTTCTTC.

CDR3 bases: TGTGCCAGCAGCTCCAGGACTAGCGGGACCTACGAGCAGTACTTC. Residues: CASSSRTSGTYEQYF. The chain combines TRBV5-6 with TRBJ2-7; 12 nucleotides line up with TRBD2. In germline, CDR1 is SGHDT, CDR2 YYEEEE. With V trimmed by 3 bases and J by 2 bases, 3 bases remained unmatched. The CDR3 consists of 15 residues.

A remark on this clone: The same CDR3 is also encoded by other DNA sequences in this sample. The chain carries TRBV30 and TRBJ2-2, with a tentative D call TRBD2 (5 bases). This CDR3 has 11 amino acids. CDR1 is GTSNPN and CDR2 is SVGIG in the germline V gene (reference sequence). The V end lost 1 base, the J end lost 8 bases, and 5 bases lay between the germline ends. CDR3 DNA sequence: TGTGCCTGGAGTGCGGGAGGGGAGCTGTTTTTT. Translated: CAWSAGGELFF. Full variable domain (remainder filled in from reference TRBV30 and TRBJ2-2): SQTIHQWPATLVQPVGSPLSLECTVEGTSNPNLYWYRQAAGRGLQLLFYSVGIGQISSEVPQNLSASRPQDRQFILSSKKLLLSDSGFYLCAWSAGGELFFGEGSRLTVL.

The chain is built from TRBV4-3 and TRBJ1-1; D is perhaps TRBD1 (5 bases). Trimming left V 1 base short and J 10 bases short, with 13 bases between. Germline lookup yields CDR1 LGHNA and CDR2 YSLEER. The CDR3 covers 13 residues. The DNA for the CDR3 is TGCGCCAGCAGCCAAGCAGGGAGGCGGGCAGCTTTCTTT. Protein sequence: CASSQAGRRAAFF.

The rearrangement links TRBV3-1 (or the pseudogene TRBV3-2) to TRBJ1-1, with TRBD1 matching over 7 bases. The CDR3 totals 15 residues. The J segment lost 3 bases and the V segment lost 3 bases, leaving 7 bases of the junction unmatched. Germline CDR1 LGHDT, CDR2 YNNKEL (reference sequence). In nucleotides, the CDR3 is TGTGCCAGCAGCCAGAACAGGGGAGGAGACACTGAAGCTTTCTTT. Protein sequence: CASSQNRGGDTEAFF.

The sample holds one count of this clone. V and J are TRBV4-3 and TRBJ1-2; D gene unclear. CDR3 size: 16 residues. The V gene lost 1 base and the J gene lost 4 bases, with 16 bases spanning the gap. Germline V gene sequence: CDR1 LGHNA, CDR2 YSLEER. CDR3 loop: CASSQALGSFSYGYTF. Here the CDR3 DNA reads TGCGCCAGCAGCCAAGCTCTAGGGAGTTTCTCCTATGGCTACACCTTC.

The rearrangement joins TRBV15 to TRBJ1-4; TRBD1 is a possible D gene (5 bases). The CDR3 totals 14 residues. CDR1 and CDR2 from the germline V gene are LNHNV and YYDKDF (reference sequence). Between the trimmed V and J ends, which lost 10 bases and 6 bases, there was a span of 18 bases. The CDR3 reads CASRAAGGDEKLFF. CDR3 nucleotides: TGTGCCAGCCGGGCCGCCGGGGGGGATGAAAAACTGTTTTTT.

The chain joins TRBV7-9 to TRBJ1-3, with unresolved D. V lost 5 bases to trimming and J lost 3 bases, with 17 bases between them. The germline gives CDR1 SEHNR, CDR2 FQNEAQ (reference sequence). The CDR3 has 16 residues. The chain's CDR3 is CASSPEDLGGGNTIYF. In nucleotides, the CDR3 is TGTGCCAGCAGCCCAGAAGACTTAGGCGGTGGAAACACCATATATTTT.

This chain links TRBV4-2 with TRBJ1-2, with D perhaps matching TRBD1 (5 bases). The germline CDR1 and CDR2 sequences are LGHNA and YNFKEQ. V shed 0 bases and J shed 8 bases, with 16 bases lying between them. CDR3 length equals 15 residues. The CDR3 region has the DNA TGTGCCAGCAGCCAAGATTACGGGGGACCAAGGGGCTACACCTTC. Its translation is CASSQDYGGPRGYTF.

To note about this clone: This sample also contains other DNA sequences that code for the same CDR3. The chain recombines TRBV18 with TRBJ1-1; the D gene is possibly TRBD1 (6 bases). Trimming took off 6 bases at V and 0 bases at J, with 8 bases between the two ends. The CDR3 length is 13 residues. The V gene's germline CDR1 is KGHSH and CDR2 LQKENI. The CDR3 here is CASSTGLNTEAFF. Written as DNA, the CDR3 is TGTGCCAGCTCGACAGGATTGAACACTGAAGCTTTCTTT.

This clone was observed once. V is TRBV7-2 and J is TRBJ2-1; tentative D call: TRBD2 (6 bases). CDR1 and CDR2 (germline): SGHTA, FQGNSA. Trimming took off 1 base at V and 4 bases at J, with 11 bases between the two ends. The CDR3 has 15 amino acids. Written as DNA, the CDR3 is TGTGCCAGCAGCTTAGTCGGGAGTGATTACAATGAGCAGTTCTTC. It encodes CASSLVGSDYNEQFF.

As DNA, the CDR3 is TGTGCCAGCAGTTTCGGAGCCTATGGCTACACCTTC. It specifies CASSFGAYGYTF. The rearrangement links TRBV7-3 to TRBJ1-2; D not certain. V dropped 6 bases and J dropped 4 bases, with 9 bases sitting between them. Germline V gene sequence: CDR1 SGHTA, CDR2 FQGTGA. This CDR3 comprises 12 residues.

The chain joins TRBV6-5 to TRBJ2-3; the D gene is possibly TRBD2 (6 bases). V dropped 4 bases and J dropped 4 bases, with 18 bases sitting between them. The germline V gene has CDR1 MNHEY and CDR2 SVGAGI. This CDR3 is built from 16 residues. The CDR3 region is CASSSMLASVADTQYF. CDR3 bases: TGTGCCAGCAGTTCCATGCTAGCGTCGGTCGCAGATACGCAGTATTTT.

The chain couples TRBV11-3 to TRBJ2-5; no reliable D call. This CDR3 region has 13 residues. Trimming took 2 bases from V and 2 from J, leaving 6 bases between them. Looked up from germline, CDR1 is SGHNT and CDR2 is YENEEA. The DNA for the CDR3 is TGTGCCAGCAGCTTATCCGGTCAAGAGACCCAGTACTTC. It encodes CASSLSGQETQYF.

V gene TRBV7-2 combines with J gene TRBJ1-3; the match to TRBD1 covers 7 bases. The CDR3 covers 15 residues. Per the germline V gene, CDR1 is SGHTA and CDR2 is FQGNSA. The V gene end was trimmed by 2 bases and the J gene end by 4 bases; junction bases not matched to a gene: 5. This chain's CDR3 is CASSLWTGQGNTIYF. As DNA, the CDR3 is TGTGCCAGCAGCTTATGGACAGGACAAGGAAACACCATATATTTT.

The chain combines TRBV18 with TRBJ1-1, with 10 nucleotides matching TRBD1. The CDR3 consists of 14 residues. Germline V gene sequence: CDR1 KGHSH, CDR2 LQKENI. V shed 1 base and J 5 bases; nucleotides not matched to a gene: 1. The CDR3 nucleotides read TGTGCCAGCTCACCACGGGACAGGGGTACTGAAGCTTTCTTT. This translates into CASSPRDRGTEAFF.

This chain uses TRBV13 with TRBJ2-2; D is possibly TRBD1 (5 bases). This CDR3 comprises 15 residues. V lost 5 bases and J 0 bases, leaving 10 bases between the germline ends. CDR1 is PRHDT, CDR2 FYEKMQ, per germline (reference sequence). CDR3: CASSIDRTNTGELFF. The CDR3 bases are TGTGCCAGCAGCATTGACAGAACGAACACCGGGGAGCTGTTTTTT.